Sequencing of this T cell receptor (beta chain) was carried out in a study of regulatory T cells in long-lasting Graves disease. Indicated time point: persistent/refractory GD, antithyroid drugs over 5 years with positive TRAb. Making the TCR library involved RNA that had been extracted from PBMCs. HTBI primers from iRepertoire and Arm-PCR of CDR3 regions yielded the TCR beta libraries. From the multiplex PCR reads, TCRdb called clonotypes with MiXCR, one entry per CDR3 protein. The sample carries about 340,000 distinct CDR3 sequences, 15% to 20% recorded once. For this clonotype: Just one base apart from a much larger clone, this may be a read error.

The germline CDR1 and CDR2 sequences are MNHEY and SVGEGT. The ends were cut back, 5 bases at V and 13 bases at J, with 18 bases in the middle. The CDR3 contains 14 residues. Sequenced material: peripheral blood mononuclear cells (PBMCs), taken when the disease was refractory, from a patient treated with antithyroid drugs. The source of this sequence is a female donor with Graves disease. The chain has TRBV6-2 or TRBV6-3 and TRBJ1-6; D remains ambiguous. The CDR3 bases are TGTGCCAGCAGTCCCAGTGTCGGACTAACTCCCCTCCACTTT. It is translated as CASSPSVGLTPLHF.